Below, 8 T cell receptor beta chains from the same sample are listed, as sequenced in a study of cytomegalovirus exposure and HLA in healthy donors. Amplification used 60 Vbeta primers and 13 Jbeta primers. Measured with immunoSEQ multiplex PCR; TCRdb has only the in-frame clones, and not every one. Of about 190,000 clones in the sample, 73% were seen once. Sequencing was performed on PBMCs. These receptors all stem from a woman in her 30s in good health and CMV-seronegative.

V is TRBV4-3 and J is TRBJ2-7; TRBD1 agrees at 7 bases. The CDR3 has 15 residues. The germline gives CDR1 LGHNA, CDR2 YSLEER. With V trimmed by 1 base and J by 1 base, 4 bases remained unmatched. CDR3 loop: CASSQGRTGSYEQYF. In DNA form, the CDR3 reads TGCGCCAGCAGCCAAGGGAGGACAGGATCCTACGAGCAGTACTTC.

V is TRBV7-2 and J is TRBJ2-2; 10 bases align to TRBD2. The J segment lost 4 bases and the V segment lost 4 bases, leaving 3 bases of the junction unmatched. The germline gives CDR1 SGHTA, CDR2 FQGNSA. The length of the CDR3 is 15 residues. CDR3 protein: CASSYRLAGTGELFF. CDR3 DNA sequence: TGTGCCAGCAGCTACAGACTAGCGGGCACCGGGGAGCTGTTTTTT.

This chain uses TRBV11-2 with TRBJ1-4, with 7 bases fitting TRBD1. The CDR3 is 15 amino acids. The trim removed 5 bases at V and 4 bases at J, leaving 7 bases unmatched. Germline CDR1 and CDR2: SGHAT and FQNNGV. The CDR3 sequence is CASSRLQGINEKLFF. Here the CDR3 DNA reads TGTGCCAGCAGCCGCCTACAGGGGATTAATGAAAAACTGTTTTTT.

This clone was detected a few times. The chain employs TRBV29-1 and TRBJ2-3; D not resolved. The CDR3 is 10 amino acids. V lost 7 bases and J 3 bases, leaving 5 bases between the germline ends. Germline assignment: CDR1 SQVTM and CDR2 ANQGSEA. CDR3 DNA sequence: TGCAGCGCTAGAACAGATACGCAGTATTTT. It encodes CSARTDTQYF.

The CDR3 sequence is CASSLGLAGGNEQFF. CDR3 coding DNA: TGTGCCAGCAGCTTAGGACTAGCGGGTGGCAATGAGCAGTTCTTC. The V gene is TRBV7-9, the J gene TRBJ2-1; 10 positions agree with TRBD2. The V gene's germline CDR1 is SEHNR and CDR2 FQNEAQ (reference sequence). The V and J ends lost 1 base and 6 bases, in that order; junction bases with no gene match: 3. This CDR3 is built from 15 residues.

V and J are TRBV5-4 and TRBJ1-2; 12 bases map to TRBD1. Germline V CDR1 and CDR2: SGHNT, YYREEE (reference sequence). J gave up 7 bases and V 4 bases, and 5 bases lay outside the gene matches. The CDR3 runs to 14 residues. The CDR3 DNA is TGTGCCAGCAGCCCAGGGACAGGGGGCCGTGGCTACACCTTC. As protein: CASSPGTGGRGYTF.

The chain carries TRBV30 and TRBJ2-7; the match to TRBD1 covers 8 bases. The V gene's germline CDR1 is GTSNPN and CDR2 SVGIG (reference sequence). This CDR3 contains 17 residues. Trimming removed 2 bases from V and 3 bases from J; junction bases left unmatched: 15. CDR3 coding DNA: TGTGCCTGGAGTCCCCACCGATCCGGGACAGGACACTACGAGCAGTACTTC. Protein: CAWSPHRSGTGHYEQYF.

The chain joins TRBV4-3 to TRBJ2-7; TRBD2 matches at 7 bases. V was pared by 2 bases and J by 7 bases, with 11 bases of the junction left unmatched. Per the germline V gene, CDR1 is LGHNA and CDR2 is YSLEER. This CDR3 has 15 amino acids. The CDR3 nucleotides read TGCGCCAGCAGCCAATCGACATCTCGGGGAGGGGAGCAGTACTTC. Protein: CASSQSTSRGGEQYF.